The 28 T cell receptor beta chains in this list originate from one sample, sequenced in a study of T cell changes during pregnancy in multiple sclerosis. This table comes from immunoSEQ multiplex PCR, and its TCRdb copy is limited to in-frame clones, with some not included. Of over 70,000 clones in the sample, around 93% were seen once. Sequenced material: peripheral blood, taken in the first trimester of pregnancy. The receptors stem from a female donor with multiple sclerosis, enrolled in a pregnancy study.

The gene calls are TRBV5-1 and TRBJ2-7, with 7 nucleotides matching TRBD1. The CDR3 spans 15 residues. Germline values: CDR1 SGHRS, CDR2 YFSETQ. Trimming removed 6 bases from V and 1 base from J; junction bases left unmatched: 10. CDR3 loop: CASNPRDRGSYEQYF. The CDR3 region has the DNA TGCGCCAGCAACCCCCGGGACAGAGGATCCTACGAGCAGTACTTC.

This chain connects TRBV5-6 to TRBJ2-2, with no clear D. Germline CDR1 SGHDT, CDR2 YYEEEE. The CDR3 extends over 15 amino acids. V was pared by 0 bases and J by 8 bases, with 14 bases between. For the CDR3, the DNA is TGTGCCAGCAGCTTGGGTCCTGAGGTTCTGGGGGAGCTGTTTTTT. Translated, it gives CASSLGPEVLGELFF.

The rearrangement links TRBV5-4 to TRBJ1-1; maybe TRBD1 (6 bases). The germline V gene has CDR1 SGHNT and CDR2 YYREEE (reference sequence). CDR3 size: 17 residues. The V end was cut by 0 bases, the J end by 2 bases, with 17 bases between. For the CDR3, the DNA is TGTGCCAGCAGCTTGGGACAGGTGGTGGGGTATAACACTGAAGCTTTCTTT. Translated, it gives CASSLGQVVGYNTEAFF.

The rearrangement links TRBV19 to TRBJ2-2, with D possibly TRBD2 on 5 matching bases. This CDR3 spans 13 amino acids. Per the germline V gene, CDR1 is LNHDA and CDR2 is SQIVND (reference sequence). V shed 2 bases and J shed 6 bases, with 7 bases lying between them. CDR3: CASSIRTAGELFF. The CDR3 DNA reads TGTGCCAGTAGTATACGGACTGCCGGGGAGCTGTTTTTT.

The genes are TRBV19 and TRBJ2-2; D is unresolved. The V and J ends lost 6 bases and 7 bases respectively, with 9 bases between them. The CDR3 runs to 12 residues. In germline, CDR1 is LNHDA, CDR2 SQIVND (reference sequence). The DNA for the CDR3 is TGTGCCAGTAGCTCATTCGGCGGGGAGCTGTTTTTT. This sequence encodes CASSSFGGELFF.

In the case of this clone: An end of the junction differs from the germline gene, which may be a read error. V is TRBV29-1 and J is TRBJ2-2; tentative D call: TRBD1 (5 bases). The germline V gene has CDR1 SQVTM and CDR2 ANQGSEA. The CDR3 covers 13 residues. The CDR3 DNA reads TGCAGTGTTGGACACACAGAGACCGGGGAGCTGTTTTTT. Amino acids: CSVGHTETGELFF.

This clone showed up just once. The rearrangement uses TRBV27 and TRBJ2-5; 8 bases are shared with TRBD2. Germline V gene lookup returns CDR1 MNHEY and CDR2 SMNVEV (reference sequence). Unmatched junction bases numbered 15, after V lost 6 bases and J lost 6 bases. This CDR3 contains 16 residues. The CDR3 bases are TGTGCCAGCAGCCCCCCCGCCGAGCGGGGGATGAAGACCCAGTACTTC. This gives the protein CASSPPAERGMKTQYF.

The chain carries TRBV9 and TRBJ2-7; TRBD2 aligns across 7 bases. CDR3 length equals 13 residues. V lost 4 bases to trimming and J lost 6 bases; unmatched junction nucleotides: 7. Germline V CDR1 and CDR2: SGDLS, YYNGEE. CDR3 nucleotide sequence: TGTGCCAGCAGCCCCTGGGGGGGGGTCGAGCAGTACTTC. Protein: CASSPWGGVEQYF.

The rearrangement links TRBV9 to TRBJ1-4; D gene ambiguous. The V and J ends lost 0 bases and 5 bases respectively, with 8 bases between them. The CDR3 totals 14 residues. CDR1 is SGDLS, CDR2 YYNGEE, per germline. The DNA for the CDR3 is TGTGCCAGCAGCGTAGCCGGGTCCAATGAAAAACTGTTTTTT. Protein sequence: CASSVAGSNEKLFF.

The sample holds one count of this clone. J is TRBJ1-2 and V is TRBV11-2; D possibly corresponds to TRBD1 (6 bases). With 3 bases removed from V and 6 bases from J, the gap between germline ends came to 8 bases. The CDR3 runs to 12 residues. Germline loops: CDR1 SGHAT, CDR2 FQNNGV. CDR3 region: CASSFSGDGYTF. CDR3 nucleotide sequence: TGTGCCAGCAGCTTTTCAGGGGATGGCTACACCTTC.

CDR3 nucleotide sequence: TGCGCCAGCAACTCCGGAGGACAGTACAATGAGCAGTTCTTC. Its protein is CASNSGGQYNEQFF. The chain combines TRBV5-1 with TRBJ2-1; tentative D call: TRBD1 (6 bases). From germline, CDR1 is SGHRS and CDR2 YFSETQ. V lost 6 bases and J lost 4, with 14 bases in between. The CDR3 runs to 14 residues.

In nucleotides, the CDR3 is TGTGCCAGCAGTGAATACACGACTAGCAAAGAGACCCAGTACTTC. Protein sequence: CASSEYTTSKETQYF. The V call is TRBV25-1, the J call TRBJ2-5; 7 bases line up with TRBD2. V was clipped by 0 bases and J by 3 bases; unmatched bases: 4. This CDR3 is 15 amino acids long. Per the germline V gene, CDR1 is MGHDK and CDR2 is SYGVNS.

In DNA form, the CDR3 reads TGTGCCAGCAGTGAAGTTATGAGGGAATGGGTGAACACTGAAGCTTTCTTT. This encodes CASSEVMREWVNTEAFF. The chain recombines TRBV6-1 with TRBJ1-1; D unresolved. CDR3 length equals 17 residues. Trimming left V 1 base short and J 0 bases short, with 15 bases between. Looked up from germline, CDR1 is MNHNS and CDR2 is SASEGT.

The table lists this clone with a count of one. This chain connects TRBV19 to TRBJ1-3, with 7 bases aligning to TRBD1. Trimming removed 7 bases from V and 3 bases from J; junction bases left unmatched: 9. There are 15 residues in the CDR3. The germline V gene encodes CDR1 LNHDA and CDR2 SQIVND (reference sequence). CDR3 amino acids: CASIMTGTSGNTIYF. The DNA for the CDR3 is TGTGCCAGTATAATGACAGGGACGAGTGGAAACACCATATATTTT. The full variable domain, with the rest looked up from reference TRBV19 and TRBJ1-3, is DGGITQSPKYLFRKEGQNVTLSCEQNLNHDAMYWYRQDPGQGLRLIYYSQIVNDFQKGDIAEGYSVSREKKESFPLTVTSAQKNPTAFYLCASIMTGTSGNTIYFGEGSWLTVV.

The chain uses TRBV7-6 and TRBJ2-5; 13 positions match TRBD2. This CDR3 spans 15 amino acids. The V segment lost 5 bases and the J segment 6 bases; nucleotides outside the gene matches: 6. Germline V CDR1 and CDR2: SGHVS, FNYEAQ. CDR3: CASSKLAGGLKTQYF. Here the CDR3 DNA reads TGTGCCAGCAGCAAACTAGCGGGGGGGCTAAAGACCCAGTACTTC.

This chain joins TRBV5-1 and TRBJ1-1; D is possibly TRBD1 (5 bases). CDR1 SGHRS and CDR2 YFSETQ come from the germline V gene. Trimming took off 4 bases at V and 2 bases at J, with 12 bases between the two ends. The CDR3 length is 14 residues. The CDR3, as DNA: TGCGCCAGCAGCCCGGGGGACGGAAACACTGAAGCTTTCTTT. As protein: CASSPGDGNTEAFF.

J is TRBJ1-3 and V is TRBV19, with D uncertain. The germline V and J ends were trimmed by 5 bases and 0 bases, with 17 bases remaining between them. The CDR3 runs 17 residues. Germline-derived CDR1 and CDR2 are LNHDA and SQIVND (reference sequence). CDR3 in DNA: TGTGCCAGTAGTCTAACTTCAGACTTAAGCTCTGGAAACACCATATATTTT. Protein sequence: CASSLTSDLSSGNTIYF.

A few counts support this clone. This rearrangement joins TRBV5-6 to TRBJ2-7; D not certain. The germline CDR1 and CDR2 sequences are SGHDT and YYEEEE. V was cut by 3 bases and J by 2 bases, with 3 bases left in between. This CDR3 is 11 amino acids long. The CDR3 DNA reads TGTGCCAGCAGCTCGGCCTACGAGCAGTACTTC. Protein sequence: CASSSAYEQYF. Based on the CDR3 plus reference TRBV5-6 and TRBJ2-7, the full variable domain is DAGVTQSPTHLIKTRGQQVTLRCSPKSGHDTVSWYQQALGQGPQFIFQYYEEEERQRGNFPDRFSGHQFPNYSSELNVNALLLGDSALYLCASSSAYEQYFGPGTRLTVT.

The gene calls are TRBV27 and TRBJ2-7; 10 positions agree with TRBD1. Per the germline V gene, CDR1 is MNHEY and CDR2 is SMNVEV (reference sequence). V was pared by 5 bases and J by 4 bases, with 11 bases of the junction left unmatched. The CDR3 is 16 residues long. The CDR3 coding sequence is TGTGCCAGCAGTCCGCCGACAGGGGGCCGGGGTTACGAGCAGTACTTC. This sequence encodes CASSPPTGGRGYEQYF.

CDR3 bases: TGTGCCAGCAGTCTACTAGGGAATGAGCAGTTCTTC. Translating it yields CASSLLGNEQFF. The V call is TRBV6-5, the J call TRBJ2-1, with D tentatively TRBD2 (5 bases). Germline-derived CDR1 and CDR2 are MNHEY and SVGAGI. V lost 5 bases and J lost 7, with 9 bases in between. This CDR3 comprises 12 residues.

V usage is TRBV19 and J usage is TRBJ1-1; D may be TRBD1 (5 bases). This CDR3 is built from 14 residues. Germline CDR1 LNHDA, CDR2 SQIVND (reference sequence). V was trimmed by 7 bases and J by 4 bases, leaving 16 bases between them. CDR3 DNA: TGTGCCAGTAACCCTCGCCTAACAGGCACTGAAGCTTTCTTT. Residues: CASNPRLTGTEAFF.

This clone appeared a single time. V gene TRBV4-1 combines with J gene TRBJ1-1; tentatively, D is TRBD1 (5 bases). Germline CDR1 reads MGHRA; CDR2 reads YSYEKL. V lost 3 bases and J lost 1, with 12 bases in between. The CDR3 loop spans 15 amino acids. The CDR3 DNA is TGCGCCAGCAGCCAGACCGAAACAGGGAACACTGAAGCTTTCTTT. Amino acids: CASSQTETGNTEAFF.

The CDR3 sequence: CASSLESGGALSYNEQFF. CDR3 nucleotide sequence: TGTGCCAGCAGCTTGGAAAGCGGGGGGGCTTTGTCCTACAATGAGCAGTTCTTC. The J gene is TRBJ2-1, the V gene TRBV5-6, with TRBD2 matching 10 bases. V gave up 0 bases and J gave up 1 base; unmatched junction bases: 7. Germline CDR1 reads SGHDT; CDR2 reads YYEEEE. The CDR3 loop spans 18 amino acids.

This clone appeared a few times. The genes are TRBV30 and TRBJ1-2; D is possibly TRBD1 (6 bases). The CDR3 loop spans 17 amino acids. Trimming pared 1 base from V and 5 bases from J, leaving 23 bases between. From germline, CDR1 is GTSNPN and CDR2 SVGIG (reference sequence). The CDR3 is CAWSDGQGPQKAYGYTF. As DNA, the CDR3 is TGTGCCTGGAGTGATGGGCAGGGGCCACAGAAGGCTTATGGCTACACCTTC.

The chain employs TRBV27 and TRBJ1-2; D is uncertain. Germline values: CDR1 MNHEY, CDR2 SMNVEV (reference sequence). This CDR3 region has 13 residues. Trimming cost V 11 bases and J 8 bases, with 21 bases left between them. This CDR3 reads CASKGGSRVGYTF. CDR3 bases: TGTGCCTCAAAAGGAGGATCAAGGGTGGGCTACACCTTC.

V usage is TRBV5-1 and J usage is TRBJ2-1, with a possible D match to TRBD1 (5 bases). Trimming took off 4 bases at V and 12 bases at J, with 20 bases between the two ends. Germline V CDR1 and CDR2: SGHRS, YFSETQ. This CDR3 has 14 residues. CDR3 DNA: TGCGCCAGCAGCCCGGAGCAGTCGTCCAGGGTGCAGTTCTTC. Residues: CASSPEQSSRVQFF.

This chain joins TRBV11-2 and TRBJ2-1; maybe TRBD1 (6 bases). Per the germline V gene, CDR1 is SGHAT and CDR2 is FQNNGV. The CDR3 consists of 15 residues. V shed 5 bases and J shed 4 bases, with 15 bases lying between them. The CDR3 DNA reads as TGTGCCAGCAGCCAAGGACAGAAGACTTACAATGAGCAGTTCTTC. Protein: CASSQGQKTYNEQFF.

This clone was detected only a few times. The chain couples TRBV9 to TRBJ2-1, with D possibly being TRBD2 (5 bases). The V end was cut by 1 base, the J end by 4 bases, with 15 bases between. CDR3 length equals 16 residues. Looked up from germline, CDR1 is SGDLS and CDR2 is YYNGEE. CDR3 sequence (DNA): TGTGCCAGCAGCGTAAAATTTGCGGGCCAGTACAATGAGCAGTTCTTC. This gives the protein CASSVKFAGQYNEQFF. Looking up the rest from reference TRBV9 and TRBJ2-1 gives the full variable domain: DSGVTQTPKHLITATGQRVTLRCSPRSGDLSVYWYQQSLDQGLQFLIQYYNGEERAKGNILERFSAQQFPDLHSELNLSSLELGDSALYFCASSVKFAGQYNEQFFGPGTRLTVL.